The entry that follows covers one T cell receptor beta chain sequence. The data were obtained in a study of shared clonotypes between healthy human individuals. CDR1 and CDR2 from the germline V gene are SGHTA and FQGNSA. This CDR3 comprises 19 residues. V dropped 5 bases and J dropped 11; count of bases not matched to a gene: 26. Profiling relied on immunoSEQ multiplex PCR, and the TCRdb table lists in-frame clones only, not all of them. This table has 2,500,000 or so clones, 85% to 95% appearing once. The sequenced sample consisted of naive CD4+ T cells sorted from blood. Indicated subset: CD45RA+ positively selected. J is TRBJ2-3 and V is TRBV7-2, with TRBD2 matching over 9 bases. The clonotype originates from a man between 18 and 35 years old in good health. The CDR3 DNA sequence: TGTGCCAGCAGCGTTGATTGGTCTACCGGCGGGAGGGTTTATAGGAAGCAGTATTTT. It yields the protein CASSVDWSTGGRVYRKQYF.